Shown below are 3 T cell receptor beta chains from a single sample sequenced in a study of T-cell reconstitution after alpha-beta-depleted transplantation in children. Preparing the TCRbeta library involved the use of unique molecular identifiers. Using its own MiXCR run on the PCR reads, TCRdb lists one record per CDR3 protein. Of some 200,000 distinct CDR3 sequences listed, less than 8% are singletons. The specimen was PBMCs from the stem cell graft donor, collected from the stem cell graft. These receptors were taken from a human donor who donated a stem cell graft to a child with Wiskott-Aldrich syndrome.

The table lists this clonotype with many counts. The rearrangement uses TRBV5-1 and TRBJ1-1, with D perhaps TRBD1 (5 bases). The CDR3 spans 14 residues. Germline V CDR1 and CDR2: SGHRS, YFSETQ. Trimming left V 4 bases short and J 5 bases short, with 15 bases between. The CDR3 DNA is TGCGCCAGCAGCGTGCAGGGAGAGAGGACTGAAGCTTTCTTT. Residues: CASSVQGERTEAFF.

This clonotype was observed many times. The chain carries TRBV7-2 and TRBJ2-7, with a possible D match to TRBD2 (6 bases). V was cut by 0 bases and J by 4 bases, with 13 bases left in between. Germline CDR1 is SGHTA and CDR2 is FQGNSA. CDR3 length: 15 amino acids. CDR3 nucleotides: TGTGCCAGCAGCTTAGCTGCGGGGATGGCGTACGAGCAGTACTTC. It translates to CASSLAAGMAYEQYF. The variable domain in full, with the rest retrieved from reference TRBV7-2 and TRBJ2-7, is GAGVSQSPSNKVTEKGKDVELRCDPISGHTALYWYRQSLGQGLEFLIYFQGNSAPDKSGLPSDRFSAERTGGSVSTLTIQRTQQEDSAVYLCASSLAAGMAYEQYFGPGTRLTVT.

This clonotype has ten or more counts. The genes are TRBV12-3 or TRBV12-4 and TRBJ2-7; 7 nucleotides match TRBD2. V shed 5 bases and J 9 bases; nucleotides not matched to a gene: 31. The CDR3 covers 20 residues. CDR3 DNA sequence: TGTGCCAGCAGTGGGACCCTTGGCGGGAGTGCTCACCCTCCAGTTTGGGGGCAGTACTTC. Protein product: CASSGTLGGSAHPPVWGQYF.